This T cell receptor beta chain is drawn from a study of blood T cell repertoires in COVID-19. As processed by the authors: For nucleated cells, counts were estimated from reference gene primer amplification. Using immunoSEQ multiplex PCR, the repertoire was profiled, and TCRdb retains in-frame clones only, with some absent. V and J calls and clone size are given by that table; D and trimming were obtained from the DNA. Here the sample spans under 200,000 clones, approximately 86% being singletons. Seattle patient enrollment occurred during active infection, with longitudinal follow-up thereafter. The V end was cut by 3 bases, the J end by 2 bases, with 13 bases between. The CDR3 length is 15 residues. Germline V gene sequence: CDR1 LNHDA, CDR2 SQIVND (reference sequence).

Source material: peripheral blood. The TCR sequence derives from a man in his 60s with COVID-19, enrolled during active disease. The chain recombines TRBV19 with TRBJ1-2, with a weak D call TRBD1 (5 bases). DNA for the CDR3: TGTGCCAGTAGTATTAGTGCAGGGCTGAACTATGGCTACACCTTC. Protein product: CASSISAGLNYGYTF.